The T cell receptor beta chain described here comes from a study of PD-1 blockade in classical Hodgkin lymphoma. Study-wide background: Administration of nivolumab to patients was at 3 mg/kg intravenously every 2 weeks. Study results and limitations: Partial responders and progressors had significantly lower baseline TCR diversity.

About this clone itself: What it binds is not known.

Relapses following autologous stem cell transplantation were seen in all patients, with brentuximab vedotin exposure varying. Classifying best responses yielded complete response, partial response or progressive disease. Trimming left V 2 bases short and J 0 bases short, with 12 bases between. The germline gives CDR1 KGHSY, CDR2 FQNENV. CDR3 size: 16 residues. The assay was immunoSEQ multiplex PCR, and TCRdb's table has in-frame clones only and misses some. The sample shows approximately 50,000 clones, approximately 73% of them seen only once. The rearrangement joins TRBV16 to TRBJ2-3; D gene uncertain. The starting material was peripheral blood mononuclear cells (PBMCs), obtained before the second cycle of nivolumab. This TCR came from a human donor with classical Hodgkin lymphoma. The CDR3 coding sequence is TGTGCCAGCAGCCAAATGGTTACCCGGAGCACAGATACGCAGTATTTT. Translating gives CASSQMVTRSTDTQYF.